Given below is one T cell receptor beta chain in context. Its recognized antigen is unknown. It has no much larger one-base neighbor in the sample; base qualities were not kept. Reads for this sample came from an Illumina HiSeq 2000. TCR beta chain libraries were generated through multiplex PCR amplification. High-throughput sequencing was used to analyze the amplified TCR beta chain products. The public reads were reanalyzed by TCRdb: fastp trimming at Q25, MiXCR alignment, in-frame beta chains only. Every distinct CDR3 protein forms one entry, paired with its most common genes and DNA. The sample table records tens of thousands of distinct CDR3 sequences; approximately 19% of these occur just once. The ten largest clonotypes hold approximately 2.5% of the sample. Based on the germline V gene, the CDR1 and CDR2 sequences are MDHEN and SYDVKM. Reading from cysteine to phenylalanine, the CDR3 counts 15 amino acids. Here the CDR3 DNA is all that survives: 45 bases in frame from base 1. V trim: 6 bases; J trim: 5 bases; unmatched bases: 7.

This sample stems from a study of breast tumors, draining lymph nodes, adjacent tissues (dated by TCRdb to 2016 to 2017). Concerning the study at large: Breast cancer patients provided tumor, adjacent nontumor tissue and axillary lymph nodes, and the study compared the TCR beta repertoires across these three sources. In human breast cancer, the study set out to assess how tumor, surrounding tissue and draining lymph node repertoires relate to one another and whether T cells might be exchanged between them. Study-wide findings and limitations: The conclusion that tumor T cells originate in lymph nodes was framed as consistent with a hypothesis rather than directly demonstrated. Tumors showed preferential V and J gene usage, and their T-cell repertoire diversity fell below that of lymph nodes yet above that of nontumor tissue. Tumor and nontumor tissue repertoires were found to be significantly more similar in luminal-like than in basal-like breast cancer. The data were considered consistent with the idea that most tumor T cells come from the lymph node and then expand in tumor tissue.

Lymph node samples came from the axillary draining lymph nodes of breast cancer patients. The sequenced sample consisted of axillary lymph node tissue. The chain couples TRBV28 to TRBJ2-5, and TRBD2 matches 12 of the central bases. The origin of this receptor is a female donor with breast cancer. Some clones in this sample may be carry-over from other donors' samples. The DNA sequence is given as TGTGCCAGCAGGCTACTAGCGGGAGGTCAGGAGACCCAGTACTTC. It specifies CASRLLAGGQETQYF.